This T cell receptor beta chain was found in a study of blood T cell repertoires in COVID-19. Study overall: The study drew acute and convalescent COVID-19 samples from the United States, Italy and Spain. PBMCs, B-cell-depleted T cells, or T cells provided the cDNA or gDNA that made up the material.

Germline CDR1 is LGHDT and CDR2 is YNNKEL (reference sequence). The CDR3 contains 12 residues. Trimming shortened V by 1 base and J by 6 bases, and 5 bases separated the two germline ends. This clone appeared a single time. In the authors' methods: By means of reference gene primer amplification, nucleated cell counts were estimated. Data came from immunoSEQ multiplex PCR; TCRdb stores just in-frame clones and leaves some out. V and J calls and clone size come straight from that table; D and trimming were deduced from the DNA. The sample has under 250,000 clones; about 85% are singletons. The TCR comes from a man between 40 and 49 years old with acute or convalescent COVID-19. The genes are TRBV3-1 (or the pseudogene TRBV3-2) and TRBJ2-3; D unresolved. Sequencing input: peripheral blood. CDR3 bases: TGTGCCAGCAGCCAAGTGAGCGATACGCAGTATTTT. It encodes CASSQVSDTQYF.